Listed here is a single T cell receptor (beta chain). Its antigen is undetermined. This CDR3 contains 15 residues. Looked up from germline, CDR1 is MNHEY and CDR2 is SVGEGT. The junction had 13 bases not matched to a gene; V was cut back by 5 bases and J by 9 bases. The data were obtained in a study of T cell responses to AZD1222 COVID-19 vaccine. Study-level results: Most donors were white British, females outnumbered males, and clonal diversity was possibly underestimated.

Assay used: immunoSEQ multiplex PCR; TCRdb lists only in-frame clones, some missing. This sample has about 130,000 clones, with roughly 87% found just once. Source: peripheral blood, taken on day 0 of MenACWY control vaccination. The rearrangement uses TRBV6-2 or TRBV6-3 and TRBJ2-1; 7 nucleotides align to TRBD2. The clonotype originates from an adult in good health. The CDR3 nucleotides read TGTGCCAGCAGTCGGGGACTACTTGCTCCCCGTGAGCAGTTCTTC. Its protein product is CASSRGLLAPREQFF.